The 26 T cell receptor beta chains given below trace back to one sample, sequenced in a study of human T cells and chemical hapten exposure. As to time point: patch test 3, about 24 weeks after DPC sensitization. Sample treatment: therapeutic diphenylcyclopropenone sensitization with weekly scalp DPC. Each CDR3 protein gets one entry after TCRdb re-called the RACE reads with MiXCR. The sample shows around 110,000 distinct CDR3 sequences, 10% to 12% of them seen only once. This specimen consisted of whole blood, obtained in connection with sensitization to the hapten diphenylcyclopropenone (DPC). The receptors here all came from a woman aged 50 to 60 with alopecia areata. Some clones in this sample may be carry-over from other donors' samples.

J is TRBJ1-2 and V is TRBV29-1; D not resolved. Germline V gene data show CDR1 as SQVTM and CDR2 as ANQGSEA. Deletions cut 6 bases from V and 1 base from J, with 12 bases between. This CDR3 region has 13 residues. The CDR3 sequence: CSVRDTLNYGYTF. Written as DNA, the CDR3 is TGCAGCGTACGCGACACCCTTAACTATGGCTACACCTTC.

This clonotype was counted many times. The chain combines TRBV28 with TRBJ2-3, with D unresolved. This CDR3 is 13 amino acids long. Trimming shortened V by 6 bases and J by 2 bases, and 9 bases separated the two germline ends. CDR1 is MDHEN and CDR2 is SYDVKM in the germline V gene. The CDR3 sequence is CASRGIATDTQYF. The CDR3 DNA sequence: TGTGCCAGCAGGGGCATTGCCACAGATACGCAGTATTTT. The full variable domain, in which reference TRBV28 and TRBJ2-3 provide the parts outside the CDR3, is DVKVTQSSRYLVKRTGEKVFLECVQDMDHENMFWYRQDPGLGLRLIYFSYDVKMKEKGDIPEGYSVSREKKERFSLILESASTNQTSMYLCASRGIATDTQYFGPGTRLTVL.

The table lists this clonotype with a few counts. The chain links TRBV7-2 to TRBJ2-5; no definite D call. CDR3 length: 14 amino acids. V was pared by 1 base and J by 1 base, with 7 bases between. Per the germline V gene, CDR1 is SGHTA and CDR2 is FQGNSA. In DNA form, the CDR3 reads TGTGCCAGCAGCTTAGGCCTTTCCCAAGAGACCCAGTACTTC. Residues: CASSLGLSQETQYF.

In its sample, this clonotype was seen many times. The chain joins TRBV20-1 to TRBJ2-7; D assignment may be TRBD1 or TRBD2 (5 bases each). V was trimmed by 0 bases and J by 1 base, leaving 16 bases between them. There are 16 residues in the CDR3. Germline V gene lookup returns CDR1 DFQATT and CDR2 SNEGSKA (reference sequence). The CDR3 here is CSARDRSRGRSYEQYF. CDR3 nucleotides: TGCAGTGCTAGAGATAGGAGTCGGGGACGATCCTACGAGCAGTACTTC.

The chain employs TRBV7-2 and TRBJ2-1, with 7 positions matching TRBD2. In germline, CDR1 is SGHTA, CDR2 FQGNSA. V dropped 5 bases and J dropped 6; count of bases not matched to a gene: 10. The length of the CDR3 is 15 residues. CDR3 coding DNA: TGTGCCAGCAGCCCTCTACGGGGGGTTCGCAATGAGCAGTTCTTC. Its translation is CASSPLRGVRNEQFF.

The J gene is TRBJ2-5, the V gene TRBV20-1, with 11 bases identical to TRBD2. This CDR3 spans 17 amino acids. CDR1 is DFQATT and CDR2 is SNEGSKA in the germline V gene (reference sequence). The V segment lost 0 bases and the J segment 5 bases; nucleotides outside the gene matches: 11. CDR3 protein: CSARDPLTSGAPETQYF. CDR3 nucleotides: TGCAGTGCTAGAGATCCCCTGACTAGCGGGGCCCCGGAGACCCAGTACTTC.

This clonotype was counted a few times. The CDR3 coding sequence is TGTGCCAGCTCCCGGACAGGCAAAAACATTCAGTACTTC. Amino acid sequence: CASSRTGKNIQYF. The chain combines TRBV3-1 with TRBJ2-4; 7 bases line up with TRBD1. Trimming removed 8 bases from V and 3 bases from J; junction bases left unmatched: 4. CDR1 and CDR2 (germline): LGHDT, YNNKEL (reference sequence). The CDR3 covers 13 residues.

This clonotype was recorded a few times. V is TRBV20-1 and J is TRBJ1-1; 11 bases map to TRBD1. Germline V CDR1 and CDR2: DFQATT, SNEGSKA (reference sequence). CDR3 length equals 17 residues. Trimming removed 2 bases from V and 5 bases from J; junction bases left unmatched: 13. In DNA form, the CDR3 reads TGCAGTGCTAGAATTTATGGACAGGGGGCCAGTAGGACTGAAGCTTTCTTT. This gives the protein CSARIYGQGASRTEAFF.

This chain connects TRBV6-1 to TRBJ1-4; TRBD1 matches at 10 bases. CDR1 is MNHNS, CDR2 SASEGT, per germline. This CDR3 contains 14 residues. The V and J ends lost 6 bases and 7 bases, in that order; junction bases with no gene match: 5. CDR3 protein: CASRRDRGTEKLFF. Written as DNA, the CDR3 is TGTGCCAGCAGGAGGGACAGGGGAACTGAAAAACTGTTTTTT.

The chain recombines TRBV6-5 with TRBJ2-7, with 12 bases identical to TRBD2. Losses at the gene ends were 4 bases for V and 7 bases for J; bases not matched to a gene: 5. The CDR3 extends over 14 amino acids. The germline V gene encodes CDR1 MNHEY and CDR2 SVGAGI. As DNA, the CDR3 is TGTGCCAGCAGTTCCCTACTAGCGGGAGGTGAGCAGTACTTC. As protein: CASSSLLAGGEQYF.

The chain carries TRBV15 and TRBJ1-3; TRBD1 might be the D (5 bases). Germline V lookup: CDR1 LNHNV, CDR2 YYDKDF (reference sequence). This CDR3 is 18 amino acids long. The V end was cut by 0 bases, the J end by 0 bases, with 15 bases between. CDR3 bases: TGTGCCACCAGCAGAGACCGGCTGGGACGGCTCTCTGGAAACACCATATATTTT. Residues: CATSRDRLGRLSGNTIYF.

The rearrangement joins TRBV7-2 to TRBJ1-2; 7 bases match TRBD1. Trimming at V came to 1 base and at J to 0 bases, leaving 2 bases not matched to a gene. CDR3 length: 15 residues. Germline-derived CDR1 and CDR2 are SGHTA and FQGNSA. CDR3 in amino acids: CASSLEDRPNYGYTF. The CDR3 nucleotides read TGTGCCAGCAGCTTAGAGGACAGGCCTAACTATGGCTACACCTTC.

The chain carries TRBV12-3 or TRBV12-4 and TRBJ1-1; 10 nucleotides align to TRBD1. The junction had 4 bases not matched to a gene; V was cut back by 6 bases and J by 3 bases. CDR3 length: 14 residues. DNA of the CDR3: TGTGCCAGCAGAGGACAGGGGGTGGACACTGAAGCTTTCTTT. As protein: CASRGQGVDTEAFF.

In this sample, this clonotype turned up a few times. V is TRBV27 and J is TRBJ2-3; TRBD2 matches 7 bases. The V gene end was trimmed by 6 bases and the J gene end by 0 bases; junction bases not matched to a gene: 0. Germline V lookup: CDR1 MNHEY, CDR2 SMNVEV (reference sequence). The CDR3 runs to 13 residues. The CDR3 DNA reads as TGTGCCAGCAGGGGGGGGAGCACAGATACGCAGTATTTT. As protein: CASRGGSTDTQYF.

In this sample, this clonotype turned up a few times. J is TRBJ2-7 and V is TRBV20-1; perhaps TRBD2 as D (6 bases). Germline V CDR1 and CDR2: DFQATT, SNEGSKA (reference sequence). CDR3 length equals 12 residues. The V end was cut by 5 bases, the J end by 9 bases, with 17 bases between. The CDR3 coding sequence is TGCAGTGCTCGGACTATTAGGTCTAGGCAGTACTTC. Translating gives CSARTIRSRQYF.

The genes are TRBV30 and TRBJ2-2, with TRBD2 matching 7 bases. Germline V gene lookup returns CDR1 GTSNPN and CDR2 SVGIG (reference sequence). Trimming removed 1 base from V and 0 bases from J; junction bases left unmatched: 5. The CDR3 is 16 residues long. The DNA for the CDR3 is TGTGCCTGGAGTGGTCTAGCGGAGTCGAACACCGGGGAGCTGTTTTTT. This gives the protein CAWSGLAESNTGELFF. The full variable domain, completed using reference TRBV30 and TRBJ2-2, is SQTIHQWPATLVQPVGSPLSLECTVEGTSNPNLYWYRQAAGRGLQLLFYSVGIGQISSEVPQNLSASRPQDRQFILSSKKLLLSDSGFYLCAWSGLAESNTGELFFGEGSRLTVL.

Only a few counts were recorded for this clonotype. The chain couples TRBV28 to TRBJ1-2, with 7 bases lining up with TRBD1. The CDR3 has 13 residues. Germline V gene data show CDR1 as MDHEN and CDR2 as SYDVKM. Trimming at V came to 9 bases and at J to 4 bases, leaving 8 bases not matched to a gene. The CDR3 region is CASLGGRVYGYTF. DNA of the CDR3: TGTGCCAGTCTAGGGGGCAGGGTCTATGGCTACACCTTC.

In this sample, this clonotype turned up many times. The rearrangement joins TRBV12-3 or TRBV12-4 to TRBJ2-1; the D is unclear. The CDR3 sequence is 12 residues long. Trimming pared 7 bases from V and 8 bases from J, leaving 12 bases between. The CDR3 protein is CASTLSFHEQFF. CDR3 nucleotides: TGTGCCAGCACCCTCAGTTTCCATGAGCAGTTCTTC.

The rearrangement joins TRBV20-1 to TRBJ2-1; D is unresolved. The CDR3 is 15 residues long. The germline CDR1 and CDR2 sequences are DFQATT and SNEGSKA (reference sequence). Trimming pared 0 bases from V and 3 bases from J, leaving 12 bases between. The DNA of the CDR3 is TGCAGTGCTAGAGATCTAAGCGCTCGCTACAATGAGCAGTTCTTC. Its translation: CSARDLSARYNEQFF.

The V and J genes are TRBV20-1 and TRBJ1-2; TRBD1 matches at 12 bases. J lost 3 bases, V lost 2 bases, and 10 bases had no gene match. The CDR3 consists of 17 residues. Germline V gene data show CDR1 as DFQATT and CDR2 as SNEGSKA (reference sequence). The CDR3 region has the DNA TGCAGTGCTAGACACCGGGACAGGGGGCGCGAATACTATGGCTACACCTTC. Translated, it gives CSARHRDRGREYYGYTF.

The CDR3: CASRDGRVPLVGANVLTF. The CDR3 nucleotides read TGTGCCAGCAGGGACGGTAGGGTCCCTCTGGTCGGGGCCAACGTCCTGACTTTC. The V gene is TRBV2, the J gene TRBJ2-6; D is unclear. The CDR3 sequence is 18 residues long. V shed 6 bases and J shed 4 bases, with 22 bases lying between them. The V gene's germline CDR1 is SNHLY and CDR2 FYNNEI. The full variable domain, completed using reference TRBV2 and TRBJ2-6, is EPEVTQTPSHQVTQMGQEVILRCVPISNHLYFYWYRQILGQKVEFLVSFYNNEISEKSEIFDDQFSVERPDGSNFTLKIRSTKLEDSAMYFCASRDGRVPLVGANVLTFGAGSRLTVL.

V usage is TRBV5-1 and J usage is TRBJ1-2; TRBD1 is a possible D gene (5 bases). The V end lost 3 bases, the J end lost 5 bases, and 17 bases lay between the germline ends. The CDR3 extends over 15 amino acids. Germline CDR1 reads SGHRS; CDR2 reads YFSETQ. Here the CDR3 reads CASSYRDYLEYGYTF. The CDR3 DNA is TGCGCCAGCAGCTACCGGGACTACCTCGAGTATGGCTACACCTTC.

This clonotype appeared a few times. V and J are TRBV12-3 or TRBV12-4 and TRBJ2-1; D is perhaps TRBD1 or TRBD2 (5 bases each). CDR3 length: 14 amino acids. V was pared by 5 bases and J by 1 base, with 9 bases between. The DNA for the CDR3 is TGTGCCAGCAGTGCAGGGAGTTCCTACAATGAGCAGTTCTTC. This codes for CASSAGSSYNEQFF.

CDR3 sequence (DNA): TGTGCCAGCAGTTTAAGGTCAGGGGGTCAGCCCCAGCATTTT. Translating gives CASSLRSGGQPQHF. The chain joins TRBV12-3 or TRBV12-4 to TRBJ1-5; 7 bases fit TRBD1. Trimming at V came to 2 bases and at J to 6 bases, leaving 4 bases not matched to a gene. The CDR3 sequence is 14 residues long.

The V call is TRBV28, the J call TRBJ2-3; 10 bases match TRBD1. The CDR3 sequence is 15 residues long. With V trimmed by 4 bases and J by 1 base, 2 bases remained unmatched. In germline, CDR1 is MDHEN, CDR2 SYDVKM. CDR3 amino acids: CASSYGTGGTDTQYF. DNA of the CDR3: TGTGCCAGCAGTTACGGGACAGGGGGCACAGATACGCAGTATTTT.

This clonotype was observed a few times. The J gene is TRBJ2-2, the V gene TRBV2, with no clear D. From germline, CDR1 is SNHLY and CDR2 FYNNEI. The CDR3 sequence is 12 residues long. V was clipped by 6 bases and J by 1 base, with 3 bases between them. This CDR3 reads CASSMNTGELFF. As DNA, the CDR3 is TGTGCCAGCAGCATGAACACCGGGGAGCTGTTTTTT.